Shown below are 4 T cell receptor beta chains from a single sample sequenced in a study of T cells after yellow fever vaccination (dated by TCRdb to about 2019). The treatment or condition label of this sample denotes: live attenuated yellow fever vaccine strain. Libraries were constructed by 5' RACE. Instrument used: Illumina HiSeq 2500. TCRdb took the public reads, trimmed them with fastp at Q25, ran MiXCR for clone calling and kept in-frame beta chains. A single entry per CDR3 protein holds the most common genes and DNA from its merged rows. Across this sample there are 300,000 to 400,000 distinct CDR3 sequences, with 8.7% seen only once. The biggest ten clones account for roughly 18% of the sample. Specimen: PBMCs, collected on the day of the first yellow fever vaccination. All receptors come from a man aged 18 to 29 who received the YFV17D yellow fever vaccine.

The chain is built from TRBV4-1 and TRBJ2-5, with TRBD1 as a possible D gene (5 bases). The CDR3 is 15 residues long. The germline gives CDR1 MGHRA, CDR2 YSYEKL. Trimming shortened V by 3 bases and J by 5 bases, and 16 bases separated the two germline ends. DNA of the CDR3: TGCGCCAGCAGCCACCGATACGGCAGGGCTGAGACCCAGTACTTC. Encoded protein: CASSHRYGRAETQYF.

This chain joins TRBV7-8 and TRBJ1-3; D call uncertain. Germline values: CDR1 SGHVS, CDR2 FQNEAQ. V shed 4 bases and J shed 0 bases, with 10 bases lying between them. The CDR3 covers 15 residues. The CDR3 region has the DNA TGTGCCAGCAGCTCCAGACTGAGCTCTGGAAACACCATATATTTT. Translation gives CASSSRLSSGNTIYF.

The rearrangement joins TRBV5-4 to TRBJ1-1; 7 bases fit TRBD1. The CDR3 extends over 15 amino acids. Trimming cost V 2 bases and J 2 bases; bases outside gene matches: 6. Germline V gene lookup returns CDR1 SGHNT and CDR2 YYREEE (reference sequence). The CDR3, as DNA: TGTGCCAGCAGCTTTCCGGGACAGATTAACACTGAAGCTTTCTTT. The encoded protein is CASSFPGQINTEAFF.

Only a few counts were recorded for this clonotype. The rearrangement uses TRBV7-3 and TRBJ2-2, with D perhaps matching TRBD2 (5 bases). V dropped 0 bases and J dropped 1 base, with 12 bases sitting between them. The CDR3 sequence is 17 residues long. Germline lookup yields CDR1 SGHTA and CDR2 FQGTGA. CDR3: CASSLTFPGRNTGELFF. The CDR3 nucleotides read TGTGCCAGCAGCTTAACGTTTCCGGGAAGGAACACCGGGGAGCTGTTTTTT.